One and the same sample provided the 14 T cell receptor beta chains below, sequenced in a study of T cell responses to AZD1222 COVID-19 vaccine. TCRdb's table, derived via immunoSEQ multiplex PCR, lists solely in-frame clones and lacks some. The profile covers about 160,000 clones, with approximately 90% appearing a single time and around 1% taken by the ten largest. The sample consisted of peripheral blood, taken 28 days after the second AZD1222 dose. These TCRs come from an adult who received the AZD1222 COVID-19 vaccine.

V is TRBV2 and J is TRBJ1-6, with 7 bases identical to TRBD1. The CDR3 is made up of 16 amino acids. In germline, CDR1 is SNHLY, CDR2 FYNNEI. J was trimmed by 9 bases and V by 6 bases; bases with no gene match: 14. CDR3: CASRADKGAGSSPLHF. CDR3 DNA sequence: TGTGCCAGCAGAGCCGACAAGGGGGCAGGTAGTTCACCCCTCCACTTT.

The genes are TRBV9 and TRBJ2-7; 8 bases agree with TRBD1. CDR3 size: 14 residues. The ends lost 4 bases at V and 3 bases at J; junction bases unmatched: 6. The germline V gene encodes CDR1 SGDLS and CDR2 YYNGEE. The CDR3, as DNA: TGTGCCAGCAGCCCGCCGGACAGGGACTACGAGCAGTACTTC. Amino acids: CASSPPDRDYEQYF.

This sequence joins TRBV2 and TRBJ1-1; D may be TRBD1 (6 bases). Germline values: CDR1 SNHLY, CDR2 FYNNEI. Trimming removed 9 bases from V and 1 base from J, with 12 bases in between. This CDR3 region has 13 residues. DNA for the CDR3: TGTGCCAGGAGACCGACAGGGAACACTGAAGCTTTCTTT. It specifies CARRPTGNTEAFF.

This clone was recorded once. This chain joins TRBV29-1 and TRBJ2-7, with D possibly TRBD1 on 6 matching bases. The V end was cut by 6 bases, the J end by 6 bases, with 15 bases between. There are 12 residues in the CDR3. Germline V gene sequence: CDR1 SQVTM, CDR2 ANQGSEA. DNA of the CDR3: TGCAGCGTCCTTGGACAGCCGAGCGAGCAGTACTTC. Translated: CSVLGQPSEQYF.

This sequence joins TRBV6-5 and TRBJ2-7, with D maybe TRBD1 (5 bases). V was clipped by 0 bases and J by 1 base, with 10 bases between them. CDR3 length: 15 amino acids. Germline V gene sequence: CDR1 MNHEY, CDR2 SVGAGI. The DNA for the CDR3 is TGTGCCAGCAGTTACTCTGGAGACAGTTCCTACGAGCAGTACTTC. It is translated as CASSYSGDSSYEQYF.

V gene TRBV6-1 combines with J gene TRBJ1-1, with unresolved D. Deletions cut 0 bases from V and 0 bases from J, with 14 bases between. CDR1 and CDR2 (germline): MNHNS, SASEGT. The CDR3 is made up of 17 amino acids. CDR3 coding DNA: TGTGCCAGCAGTGAAGCATCGACGGACTATATGAACACTGAAGCTTTCTTT. Residues: CASSEASTDYMNTEAFF.

This clone was counted between two and nine times. The chain is built from TRBV2 and TRBJ1-1, with unresolved D. With 7 bases removed from V and 0 bases from J, the gap between germline ends came to 12 bases. Germline values: CDR1 SNHLY, CDR2 FYNNEI. The CDR3 length is 14 residues. CDR3 DNA sequence: TGTGCCAGCACCAGAGACGGGATGAACACTGAAGCTTTCTTT. Translating gives CASTRDGMNTEAFF.

The chain uses TRBV3-1 (or the pseudogene TRBV3-2) and TRBJ1-6; perhaps TRBD1 as D (5 bases). Germline V gene sequence: CDR1 LGHDT, CDR2 YNNKEL (reference sequence). CDR3 length: 14 amino acids. V was clipped by 1 base and J by 10 bases, with 11 bases between them. This CDR3 reads CASSQGGVGSPLHF. The CDR3 DNA sequence: TGTGCCAGCAGCCAAGGGGGGGTGGGCTCACCCCTCCACTTT.

This clone showed up just once. This chain connects TRBV5-1 to TRBJ2-5, with 8 bases lining up with TRBD1. Looked up from germline, CDR1 is SGHRS and CDR2 is YFSETQ. The CDR3 runs to 15 residues. Losses at the gene ends were 5 bases for V and 2 bases for J; bases not matched to a gene: 8. The CDR3 reads CASSLNTGGQETQYF. The CDR3 DNA reads TGCGCCAGCAGTTTGAATACAGGGGGACAAGAGACCCAGTACTTC.

The chain recombines TRBV2 with TRBJ1-5, with 7 bases that match TRBD1. V trimming: 9 bases; J trimming: 1 base; junction bases outside the gene matches: 6. The CDR3 length is 14 residues. CDR1 is SNHLY and CDR2 is FYNNEI in the germline V gene. For the CDR3, the DNA is TGTGCCAGTCACCAGACAGGGAGCAATCAGCCCCAGCATTTT. Protein sequence: CASHQTGSNQPQHF.

V usage is TRBV27 and J usage is TRBJ1-5; no reliable D call. The germline V gene has CDR1 MNHEY and CDR2 SMNVEV (reference sequence). V lost 3 bases, J lost 5 bases, and 8 bases lay in between. The CDR3 is 13 residues long. CDR3 residues: CASSFSIHQPQHF. The CDR3 DNA sequence: TGTGCCAGCAGTTTCTCCATCCATCAGCCCCAGCATTTT.

The chain employs TRBV19 and TRBJ2-1; D might be TRBD1 (6 bases). V lost 6 bases and J 7 bases, leaving 19 bases between the germline ends. CDR3 length: 15 residues. Germline V lookup: CDR1 LNHDA, CDR2 SQIVND (reference sequence). The CDR3 region is CASSPEGRGRNEQFF. The CDR3, as DNA: TGTGCCAGTAGCCCTGAGGGCAGGGGCCGAAATGAGCAGTTCTTC.

V and J are TRBV18 and TRBJ2-3; D call uncertain. V was cut by 3 bases and J by 1 base, with 11 bases left in between. The CDR3 is made up of 15 amino acids. The germline V gene encodes CDR1 KGHSH and CDR2 LQKENI. CDR3 coding DNA: TGTGCCAGCTCACCGATCAACCTTCGCACAGATACGCAGTATTTT. Protein sequence: CASSPINLRTDTQYF.

The CDR3 spells CASSLRENTEAFF. The CDR3 nucleotides are TGTGCCAGCAGCCTCAGGGAGAACACTGAAGCTTTCTTT. The chain employs TRBV5-6 and TRBJ1-1, with D perhaps TRBD1 (5 bases). CDR3 length equals 13 residues. The germline CDR1 and CDR2 sequences are SGHDT and YYEEEE. The V gene lost 4 bases and the J gene lost 1 base, with 8 bases spanning the gap.